One and the same sample provided the 19 T cell receptor beta chains below, sequenced in a study of CD8+ T cells in alopecia areata (dated by TCRdb to the late 2010s). Library preparation employed the immunoSEQ multiplex PCR assay. RNA was extracted from all samples and reverse transcribed into cDNA, which served as template for TCR sequencing. TCRdb stores this immuneACCESS table with in-frame sequences only. Part of the clones is absent; in the studies checked, under half of the shortfall reflects unresolved V genes, and no reason is known for the rest. Recorded for this sample are fewer than 250,000 clones; 35% to 40% of them occurred a single time. Of the sample, 0.48% is held by the ten largest clones. In the paper's terms, the treatment or condition label means: oral pan-JAK inhibitor, 5-10 mg twice daily. Here the sequenced sample was CD4+ T cells sorted from blood, taken between weeks 30 and 35, from a patient treated with tofacitinib. The receptors originated from a human donor with alopecia areata.

Only a few counts were recorded for this clone. This chain connects TRBV29-1 to TRBJ2-3; 7 positions match TRBD1. V was clipped by 4 bases and J by 6 bases; unmatched bases: 13. Germline loops: CDR1 SQVTM, CDR2 ANQGSEA. The CDR3 totals 15 residues. As DNA, the CDR3 is TGCAGCGTTGCGGGACAGAAGGGTATAACGGATACGCAGTATTTT. Translation: CSVAGQKGITDTQYF.

The V and J genes are TRBV27 and TRBJ2-5, with D possibly being TRBD1 or TRBD2 (5 bases each). CDR1 is MNHEY, CDR2 SMNVEV, per germline (reference sequence). V lost 5 bases to trimming and J lost 2 bases, with 12 bases between them. The CDR3 spans 14 residues. CDR3 nucleotides: TGTGCCAGCAGTACCCGGGACCCACAAGAGACCCAGTACTTC. Encoded protein: CASSTRDPQETQYF.

The V call is TRBV6-5, the J call TRBJ1-6; a possible D gene is TRBD1 (5 bases). The germline gives CDR1 MNHEY, CDR2 SVGAGI. V lost 0 bases to trimming and J lost 6 bases, with 12 bases between them. This CDR3 has 16 amino acids. CDR3 DNA sequence: TGTGCCAGCAGTTACTCGTGGAGGGGAGGTAATTCACCCCTCCACTTT. Translating it yields CASSYSWRGGNSPLHF.

This clone occurred a few times. The chain joins TRBV21-1 to TRBJ2-1; TRBD2 was called by the table and not checked on the DNA. TRBV21-1 is recorded as a pseudogene. The CDR3 has 16 residues. CDR3 bases: TGTGCCAGCAGCAAAGGTGAGGTCCCCACTCCCAATGAGCAGTTCTTC. It encodes CASSKGEVPTPNEQFF.

The chain employs TRBV10-3 and TRBJ1-6; D gene unclear. The germline gives CDR1 ENHRY, CDR2 SYGVKD. The CDR3 contains 13 residues. The ends were cut back, 6 bases at V and 7 bases at J, with 10 bases in the middle. For the CDR3, the DNA is TGTGCCATCAGAGGGTTAGACAATTCACCCCTCCACTTT. Protein: CAIRGLDNSPLHF.

This clone was found a few times. The chain recombines TRBV25-1 with TRBJ2-2; D gene ambiguous. The V gene's germline CDR1 is MGHDK and CDR2 SYGVNS. Trimming took off 4 bases at V and 0 bases at J, with 9 bases between the two ends. The CDR3 length is 15 residues. As DNA, the CDR3 is TGTGCCAGCAGTGTTGGAACAGCGAACACCGGGGAGCTGTTTTTT. It encodes CASSVGTANTGELFF.

In its sample, this clone was seen a few times. This chain uses TRBV14 with TRBJ1-1; D is ambiguous. Trimming took 0 bases from V and 7 from J, leaving 12 bases between them. Per germline, CDR1 SGHDN and CDR2 FVKESK. The CDR3 has 14 residues. In DNA, the CDR3 is TGTGCCAGCAGCCAAGACAGTTTCCGATTTGAAGCTTTCTTT. Translated, it gives CASSQDSFRFEAFF.

This chain links TRBV6-6 with TRBJ1-1, with D possibly matching TRBD1 (5 bases). The CDR3 consists of 15 residues. The germline V and J ends were trimmed by 0 bases and 0 bases, with 8 bases remaining between them. Germline loops: CDR1 MNHNY, CDR2 SVGAGI (reference sequence). CDR3 region: CASSYSNRMNTEAFF. The CDR3 DNA reads TGTGCCAGCAGTTACTCGAACAGGATGAACACTGAAGCTTTCTTT.

The chain links TRBV19 to TRBJ2-7; no clear D gene. Germline loops: CDR1 LNHDA, CDR2 SQIVND (reference sequence). The germline V and J ends were trimmed by 5 bases and 3 bases, with 11 bases remaining between them. The CDR3 consists of 13 residues. The DNA for the CDR3 is TGTGCCAGTAGTTCGTACACTGGCTACGAGCAGTACTTC. Translation gives CASSSYTGYEQYF.

This chain links TRBV21-1 with TRBJ1-5. TRBV21-1 is termed a pseudogene. The CDR3 extends over 13 amino acids. The CDR3 spells CASSKGENQPQHF. CDR3 nucleotides: TGTGCCAGCAGCAAAGGTGAAAATCAGCCCCAGCATTTT.

This clone was counted only a few times. V usage is TRBV11-2 and J usage is TRBJ1-1, with D possibly TRBD1 on 5 matching bases. The CDR3 consists of 14 residues. Per the germline V gene, CDR1 is SGHAT and CDR2 is FQNNGV. Trimming removed 3 bases from V and 5 bases from J, with 13 bases in between. The CDR3 loop is CASSFQGVGTEAFF. In DNA form, the CDR3 reads TGTGCCAGCAGCTTCCAGGGAGTCGGGACTGAAGCTTTCTTT.

The V call is TRBV5-6, the J call TRBJ2-2, with D tentatively TRBD1 (7 bases). V was trimmed by 4 bases and J by 0 bases, leaving 16 bases between them. The CDR3 totals 17 residues. CDR1 is SGHDT and CDR2 is YYEEEE in the germline V gene. In DNA, the CDR3 is TGTGCCAGCAGCCTGCGGGACAGCCATTCGAACACCGGGGAGCTGTTTTTT. Its protein product is CASSLRDSHSNTGELFF.

The J gene is TRBJ1-4, the V gene TRBV7-9; 8 bases are a match to TRBD1. Trimming at V came to 5 bases and at J to 8 bases, leaving 10 bases not matched to a gene. The CDR3 is made up of 15 amino acids. The germline gives CDR1 SEHNR, CDR2 FQNEAQ (reference sequence). CDR3 sequence reads: CASSAHRGTREKLFF. CDR3 bases: TGTGCCAGCAGCGCTCACAGGGGGACGAGGGAAAAACTGTTTTTT. Looking up the rest from reference TRBV7-9 and TRBJ1-4 gives the full variable domain: DTGVSQNPRHKITKRGQNVTFRCDPISEHNRLYWYRQTLGQGPEFLTYFQNEAQLEKSRLLSDRFSAERPKGSFSTLEIQRTEQGDSAMYLCASSAHRGTREKLFFGSGTQLSVL.

This rearrangement joins TRBV29-1 to TRBJ1-3, with D possibly being TRBD1 (6 bases). V was cut by 7 bases and J by 1 base, with 11 bases left in between. Germline V CDR1 and CDR2: SQVTM, ANQGSEA. CDR3 length: 13 residues. CDR3 in DNA: TGCAGCGCTGCGGACAGATCTGGAAACACCATATATTTT. Its translation: CSAADRSGNTIYF.

This clone was seen only a few times. V is TRBV7-2 and J is TRBJ2-1; no reliable D call. The germline V and J ends were trimmed by 1 base and 10 bases, with 8 bases remaining between them. This CDR3 has 12 residues. The germline V gene has CDR1 SGHTA and CDR2 FQGNSA. The CDR3 region is CASSLEGNEQFF. CDR3 nucleotide sequence: TGTGCCAGCAGCTTAGAGGGAAACGAGCAGTTCTTC.

This sequence joins TRBV6-1 and TRBJ2-2; 8 bases fit TRBD2. V was pared by 5 bases and J by 2 bases, with 4 bases of the junction left unmatched. CDR3 length: 15 residues. Germline values: CDR1 MNHNS, CDR2 SASEGT. CDR3 residues: CASSTSGRNTGELFF. The CDR3 bases are TGTGCCAGCAGTACGAGCGGGAGAAACACCGGGGAGCTGTTTTTT.

This clone occurred a few times. CDR3 sequence: CASSGQGRNIQYF. The CDR3 DNA sequence: TGTGCCAGCAGTGGTCAGGGTAGAAACATTCAGTACTTC. The chain combines TRBV25-1 with TRBJ2-4; D is possibly TRBD1 (5 bases). V was clipped by 4 bases and J by 6 bases, with 10 bases between them. Germline V lookup: CDR1 MGHDK, CDR2 SYGVNS. The length of the CDR3 is 13 residues.

This clone was observed a few times. The chain employs TRBV5-1 and TRBJ2-5; maybe TRBD2 (6 bases). CDR1 is SGHRS and CDR2 is YFSETQ in the germline V gene. The CDR3 is made up of 16 amino acids. V was cut by 0 bases and J by 1 base, with 13 bases left in between. The CDR3 sequence: CASSLGAGNSQETQYF. Written as DNA, the CDR3 is TGCGCCAGCAGCTTGGGGGCGGGGAACTCCCAAGAGACCCAGTACTTC.

The V and J genes are TRBV5-4 and TRBJ2-1; D gene uncertain. The CDR3 covers 16 residues. Germline lookup yields CDR1 SGHNT and CDR2 YYREEE (reference sequence). The V end was cut by 0 bases, the J end by 4 bases, with 14 bases between. CDR3 amino acids: CASSLEGTHRYNEQFF. Here the CDR3 DNA reads TGTGCCAGCAGCTTGGAAGGTACCCACAGATACAATGAGCAGTTCTTC. The whole variable domain, remainder taken from reference TRBV5-4 and TRBJ2-1, is ETGVTQSPTHLIKTRGQQVTLRCSSQSGHNTVSWYQQALGQGPQFIFQYYREEENGRGNFPPRFSGLQFPNYSSELNVNALELDDSALYLCASSLEGTHRYNEQFFGPGTRLTVL.